One sample yielded the 15 T cell receptor beta chains listed below, sequenced in a study of T cell responses to AZD1222 COVID-19 vaccine. Repertoires were generated with immunoSEQ multiplex PCR, while TCRdb's copy carries only in-frame clones and drops some. The sample records 190,000 or so clones, more than 75% being singletons. Sequencing used peripheral blood, obtained 28 days after the second AZD1222 dose. These receptors originate from an adult who received the AZD1222 COVID-19 vaccine.

The V and J genes are TRBV12-2 and TRBJ2-1; TRBD2, as called in the table, went unchecked against the DNA. TRBV12-2 is a recognized pseudogene. The CDR3 loop spans 22 amino acids. The CDR3 spells CASRLARGVGLAGPRVYNEQFF. The CDR3 DNA reads TGTGCAAGTCGCTTAGCGCGGGGGGTAGGACTAGCGGGACCGCGGGTCTACAATGAGCAGTTCTTC.

V gene TRBV19 combines with J gene TRBJ2-7, with D tentatively TRBD2 (5 bases). Germline assignment: CDR1 LNHDA and CDR2 SQIVND (reference sequence). The CDR3 spans 13 residues. Trimming cost V 5 bases and J 4 bases, with 12 bases left between them. In DNA form, the CDR3 reads TGTGCCAGTAGTCCCGGGATCCAATACGAGCAGTACTTC. It encodes CASSPGIQYEQYF.

The chain uses TRBV19 and TRBJ2-1; the match to TRBD2 covers 13 bases. The CDR3 totals 13 residues. V lost 9 bases and J lost 9; bases outside the gene matches: 5. The germline CDR1 and CDR2 sequences are LNHDA and SQIVND (reference sequence). CDR3 DNA sequence: TGTGCCAGCCGGACTAGCGGGAGAGTTGAGCAGTTCTTC. This codes for CASRTSGRVEQFF.

The chain combines TRBV24-1 with TRBJ2-7, with TRBD1 identical over 9 bases. The CDR3 contains 16 residues. Germline trimming cut 12 bases from V and 3 bases from J; bases unmatched to any gene: 17. Germline V gives CDR1 KGHDR, CDR2 SFDVKD. The CDR3 DNA sequence: TGTGCCGCTATGGACAGGGGCGTCCAGAAGGACTACGAGCAGTACTTC. This sequence encodes CAAMDRGVQKDYEQYF.

The chain couples TRBV9 to TRBJ2-2, with D perhaps TRBD2 (5 bases). CDR3 length: 15 residues. Trimming removed 4 bases at V and 6 bases at J, with 16 bases between. Germline V lookup: CDR1 SGDLS, CDR2 YYNGEE. CDR3 in amino acids: CASSPRGGASGELFF. CDR3 bases: TGTGCCAGCAGCCCCCGCGGAGGCGCGTCCGGGGAGCTGTTTTTT.

This chain connects TRBV9 to TRBJ1-3, with 12 bases lining up with TRBD1. The CDR3 runs 18 residues. Germline V gives CDR1 SGDLS, CDR2 YYNGEE. With 3 bases clipped from V and 0 bases from J, the junction kept 7 bases outside the gene matches. CDR3 DNA: TGTGCCAGCAGCGCGGGGGACAGGGGGCTTGACTCTGGAAACACCATATATTTT. Its translation is CASSAGDRGLDSGNTIYF.

V is TRBV5-4 and J is TRBJ2-3; no clear D gene. Between the trimmed V and J ends, which lost 2 bases and 0 bases, there was a span of 10 bases. Germline V CDR1 and CDR2: SGHNT, YYREEE (reference sequence). The CDR3 runs to 15 residues. The CDR3 sequence is CASSFGRSSTDTQYF. The CDR3 coding sequence is TGTGCCAGCAGCTTCGGGCGGAGTAGCACAGATACGCAGTATTTT.

This chain connects TRBV5-4 to TRBJ2-7; D assignment may be TRBD1 or TRBD2 (7 bases each). Germline V gene data show CDR1 as SGHNT and CDR2 as YYREEE (reference sequence). Trimming left V 0 bases short and J 6 bases short, with 22 bases between. This CDR3 has 17 amino acids. The CDR3 spells CASSLAGGQATRSEQYF. CDR3 in DNA: TGTGCCAGCAGCTTGGCGGGAGGACAGGCCACACGGAGCGAGCAGTACTTC.

This chain joins TRBV7-8 and TRBJ2-3; 7 nucleotides line up with TRBD2. CDR3 length: 16 amino acids. Germline CDR1 is SGHVS and CDR2 is FQNEAQ. J lost 4 bases, V lost 1 base, and 8 bases had no gene match. CDR3 nucleotides: TGTGCCAGCAGCTTAGTAGCCGGGAGGTTGGCAGATACGCAGTATTTT. Amino acid sequence: CASSLVAGRLADTQYF.

This chain uses TRBV3-1 (or the pseudogene TRBV3-2) with TRBJ1-1; 7 bases are shared with TRBD1. The V and J ends lost 4 bases and 5 bases, in that order; junction bases with no gene match: 13. Germline assignment: CDR1 LGHDT and CDR2 YNNKEL (reference sequence). The CDR3 runs 16 residues. In nucleotides, the CDR3 is TGTGCCAGCAGCCCGGCCCCAGGGCAGGGGGGGACTGAAGCTTTCTTT. Translated, it gives CASSPAPGQGGTEAFF.

CDR3 DNA sequence: TGTGCCAGCAGTGACGAGGGCTCCTACAATGAGCAGTTCTTC. Its translation is CASSDEGSYNEQFF. The V and J genes are TRBV6-4 and TRBJ2-1, with D possibly matching TRBD2 (5 bases). The CDR3 runs to 14 residues. V lost 2 bases, J lost 0 bases, and 5 bases lay in between. Germline loops: CDR1 MRHNA, CDR2 SNTAGT.

This chain connects TRBV6-5 to TRBJ2-1; D is perhaps TRBD2 (6 bases). V lost 7 bases to trimming and J lost 1 base, with 8 bases between them. CDR3 size: 13 residues. CDR1 MNHEY and CDR2 SVGAGI come from the germline V gene. CDR3 sequence: CASKEGSYNEQFF. CDR3 coding DNA: TGTGCCAGCAAGGAGGGTTCCTACAATGAGCAGTTCTTC.

The rearrangement links TRBV19 to TRBJ2-5; 8 bases match TRBD1. The V segment lost 6 bases and the J segment 1 base; nucleotides outside the gene matches: 4. This CDR3 spans 14 amino acids. Germline CDR1 is LNHDA and CDR2 is SQIVND (reference sequence). The CDR3 protein is CASRHTGGQETQYF. CDR3 nucleotides: TGTGCCAGTAGACATACAGGGGGCCAAGAGACCCAGTACTTC.

This chain uses TRBV3-1 (or the pseudogene TRBV3-2) with TRBJ2-3, with TRBD2 matching over 12 bases. V was clipped by 4 bases and J by 6 bases; unmatched bases: 8. CDR1 and CDR2 (germline): LGHDT, YNNKEL (reference sequence). The CDR3 spans 16 residues. The CDR3 loop is CASSRRTSGEADTQYF. CDR3 coding DNA: TGTGCCAGCAGCCGTCGGACTAGCGGGGAGGCGGATACGCAGTATTTT.

The chain couples TRBV28 to TRBJ2-3; TRBD2 matches at 14 bases. The germline V gene encodes CDR1 MDHEN and CDR2 SYDVKM. This CDR3 region has 16 residues. V lost 6 bases and J lost 6; bases outside the gene matches: 8. The CDR3 sequence: CASSPTSGRAGDTQYF. In DNA, the CDR3 is TGTGCCAGCAGCCCGACTAGCGGGAGGGCCGGTGATACGCAGTATTTT.